The clone carrying this T cell receptor (beta chain) was detected many times. Antigen unknown. This sample was included in a study of response to subunit inactivated influenza vaccine. From the RT-PCR reads, TCRdb called clonotypes with MiXCR, one entry per CDR3 protein. The repertoire holds about 620,000 distinct CDR3 sequences, with about an eighth as singletons. General study findings and limits: Each seasonal influenza vaccination, the authors suggested, recruits few new T cells.

V lost 4 bases and J 7 bases, leaving 14 bases between the germline ends. The CDR3 runs to 12 residues. Looked up from germline, CDR1 is DFQATT and CDR2 is SNEGSKA (reference sequence). V usage is TRBV20-1 and J usage is TRBJ2-7; D remains ambiguous. This material consisted of PBMCs from blood, taken on the day of vaccination. The origin of this receptor is a man aged 50-60 years who received an inactivated influenza vaccine. CDR3 residues: CSATGSHLEQYF. Written as DNA, the CDR3 is TGCAGTGCTACAGGTTCCCATTTAGAGCAGTACTTC.